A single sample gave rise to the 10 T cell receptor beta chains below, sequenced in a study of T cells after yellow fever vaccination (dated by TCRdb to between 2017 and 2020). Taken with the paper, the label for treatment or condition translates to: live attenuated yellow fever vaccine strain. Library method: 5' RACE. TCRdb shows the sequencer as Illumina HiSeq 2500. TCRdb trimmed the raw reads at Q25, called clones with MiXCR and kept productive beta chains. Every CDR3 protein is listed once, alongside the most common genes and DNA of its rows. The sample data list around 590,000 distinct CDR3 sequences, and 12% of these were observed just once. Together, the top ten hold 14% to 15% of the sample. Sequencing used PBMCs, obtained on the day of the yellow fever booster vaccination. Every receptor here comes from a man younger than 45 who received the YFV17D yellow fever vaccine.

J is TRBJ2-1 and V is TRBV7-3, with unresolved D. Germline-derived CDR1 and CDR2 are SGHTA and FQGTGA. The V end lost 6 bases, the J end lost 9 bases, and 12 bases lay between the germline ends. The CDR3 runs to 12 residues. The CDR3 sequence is CASRSLSGEQFF. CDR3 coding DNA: TGTGCCAGCAGGTCCCTATCGGGTGAGCAGTTCTTC.

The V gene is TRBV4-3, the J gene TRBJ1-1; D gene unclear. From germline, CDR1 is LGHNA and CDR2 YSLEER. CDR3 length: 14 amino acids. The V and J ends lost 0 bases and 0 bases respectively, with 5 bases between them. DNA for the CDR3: TGCGCCAGCAGCCAAGAATTCTTGAACACTGAAGCTTTCTTT. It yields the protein CASSQEFLNTEAFF.

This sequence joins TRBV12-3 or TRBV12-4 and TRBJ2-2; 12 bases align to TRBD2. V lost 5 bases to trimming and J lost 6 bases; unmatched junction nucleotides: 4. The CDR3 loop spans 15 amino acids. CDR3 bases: TGTGCCAGCAGTGCGACTAGCGGGAGATCCGGGGAGCTGTTTTTT. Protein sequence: CASSATSGRSGELFF.

CDR3 loop: CASSPSNGLGKAFF. The CDR3 coding sequence is TGTGCCAGCTCACCGTCTAACGGTTTAGGGAAAGCTTTCTTT. J is TRBJ1-1 and V is TRBV18; D remains ambiguous. Germline CDR1 is KGHSH and CDR2 is LQKENI. This CDR3 has 14 residues. Trimming cost V 3 bases and J 9 bases, with 17 bases left between them.

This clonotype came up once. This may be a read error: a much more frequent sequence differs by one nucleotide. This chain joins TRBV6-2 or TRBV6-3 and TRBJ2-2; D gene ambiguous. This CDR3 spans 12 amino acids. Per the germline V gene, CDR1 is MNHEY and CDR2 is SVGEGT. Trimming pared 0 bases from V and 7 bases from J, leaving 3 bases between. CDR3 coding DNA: TGTGCCAGCAGTTACTCGATCGGGGAGCTGTTTTTT. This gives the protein CASSYSIGELFF.

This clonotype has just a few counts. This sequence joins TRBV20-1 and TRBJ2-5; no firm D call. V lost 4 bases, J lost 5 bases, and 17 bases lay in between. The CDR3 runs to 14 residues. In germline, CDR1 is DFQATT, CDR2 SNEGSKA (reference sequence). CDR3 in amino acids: CSATFQFGLETQYF. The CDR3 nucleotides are TGCAGTGCTACTTTCCAATTCGGTTTGGAGACCCAGTACTTC.

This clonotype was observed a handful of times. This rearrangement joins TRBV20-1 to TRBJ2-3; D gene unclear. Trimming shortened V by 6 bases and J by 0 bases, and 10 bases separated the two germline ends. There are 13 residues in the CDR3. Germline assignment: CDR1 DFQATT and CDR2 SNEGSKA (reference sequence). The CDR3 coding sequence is TGCAGTGCCGACGCCCAGAGCACAGATACGCAGTATTTT. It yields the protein CSADAQSTDTQYF.

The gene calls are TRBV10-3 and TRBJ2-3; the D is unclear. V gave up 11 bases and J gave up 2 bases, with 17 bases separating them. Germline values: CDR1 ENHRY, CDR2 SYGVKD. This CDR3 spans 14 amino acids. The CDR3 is CASTKGEITDTQYF. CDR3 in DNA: TGTGCCTCCACAAAGGGCGAAATCACAGATACGCAGTATTTT.

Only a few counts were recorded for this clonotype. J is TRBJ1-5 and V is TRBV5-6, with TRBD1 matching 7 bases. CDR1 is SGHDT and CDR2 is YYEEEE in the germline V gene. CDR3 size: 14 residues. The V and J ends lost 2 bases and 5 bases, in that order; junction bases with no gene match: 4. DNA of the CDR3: TGTGCCAGCAGCTTCTGGGACAGAGATCAGCCCCAGCATTTT. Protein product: CASSFWDRDQPQHF.

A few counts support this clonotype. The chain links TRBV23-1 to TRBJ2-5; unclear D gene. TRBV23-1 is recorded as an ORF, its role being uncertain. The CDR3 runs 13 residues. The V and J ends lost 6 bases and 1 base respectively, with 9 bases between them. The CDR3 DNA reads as TGCGCCAGCAGCCATATCCCCCAAGAGACCCAGTACTTC. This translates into CASSHIPQETQYF.